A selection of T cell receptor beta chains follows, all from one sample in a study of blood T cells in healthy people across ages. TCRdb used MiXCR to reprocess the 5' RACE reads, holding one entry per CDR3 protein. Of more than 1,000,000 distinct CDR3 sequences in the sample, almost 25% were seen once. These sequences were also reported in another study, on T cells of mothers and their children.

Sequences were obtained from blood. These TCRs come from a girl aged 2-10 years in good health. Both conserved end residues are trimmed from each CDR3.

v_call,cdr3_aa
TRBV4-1,ASSQRTVNEKLF
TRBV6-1,ASSENGIGRTSWG
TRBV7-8,ASSLAWVRSYNEQF
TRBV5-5,ASSLRSGLGNEQF
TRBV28,ASTYLGQEKAF
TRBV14,ASSQARWWGREVNQPQH
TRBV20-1,SARGQINSYEQY
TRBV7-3,ASSLGLAGLVPGELF
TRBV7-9,ASSPVGSSYNEQF
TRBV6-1,ASQWGFDIQY
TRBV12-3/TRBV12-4,ASGLGGYEQF
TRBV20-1,SARRPGTTYYEQY
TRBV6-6,ASSYISGNEKLF
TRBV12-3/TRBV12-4,ASSRLARAGELF
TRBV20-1,RARSPDTQY
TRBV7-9,ASSLQGEKLF
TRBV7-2,ASRNGIRGEKLF
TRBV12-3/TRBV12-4,ASSRGLAGGGETQY
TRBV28,ASSPQTGDWEKLF
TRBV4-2,ASSLTNQGRDSPLH
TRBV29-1,ICQTGGRGTEAF
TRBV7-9,ASSGQGSSSYEQY
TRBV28,ASSLDTSWSEQY
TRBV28,ASSFQQLNGYT
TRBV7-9,ASSWGQSNEQF
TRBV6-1,ASSERGAEAF
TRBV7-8,ASSRNAGGTYNEQF
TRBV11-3,ASRFRGNTGELF
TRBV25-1,ASSEWGNSYEQY
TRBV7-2,ASSSTAYSYEQY
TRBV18,ASSPGRGRIRTSGTYEQY
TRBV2,ASSEDPPNYGYT
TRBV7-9,ASSIPAGTGANVLT
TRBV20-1,SARGWATYEQY
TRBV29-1,SVDKGVNEQY
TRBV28,ASRDRRNTEAF
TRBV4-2,ASSQEELQRQF
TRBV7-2,ASSIGETEKLF
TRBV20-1,SANNEGPDTQY
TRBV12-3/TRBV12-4,ASRPGTSGGDTQY
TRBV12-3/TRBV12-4,ASSLAGTSGILEQF
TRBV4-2,ASSQDRIGTDTQY
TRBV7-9,ASSLAGDLGYT
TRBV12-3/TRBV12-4,ASRGRRASNYYEQY
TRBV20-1,SARDGRVGYGYT
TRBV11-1,ASSSATYLVGELVTDTQY
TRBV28,ASSETGVSEKLF